These T cell receptor beta chains were read from a single sample in a study of T cells after posttransplantation cyclophosphamide. Produced via immunoSEQ multiplex PCR; TCRdb's table is partial and in-frame only. The sample was found to contain some 10,000 clones, and every one recurs. This specimen consisted of PBMCs, obtained after allogeneic stem cell transplant with posttransplant cyclophosphamide. These receptors came from a female patient in her forties or fifties who received an allogeneic stem cell transplant from a related donor, was CMV-positive, and had no GVHD. Part of the T cells may come from the graft donor. CDR3s include the opening cysteine and the closing phenylalanine or tryptophan. A D gene is named only where the DNA matches it firmly. Clone size is stated in some rows and not others, as once, few, many or a class when expanded.

few,TRBD2,TRBV30,TRBJ2-7,CAWSPLAGATYEQYF,TGTGCCTGGAGTCCCTTAGCGGGAGCTACCTACGAGCAGTACTTC
many,NA,TRBV7-9,TRBJ1-2,CASSLGVGGQFGYTF,TGTGCCAGCAGCTTAGGGGTAGGTGGACAGTTTGGCTACACCTTC
many,NA,TRBV5-4,TRBJ1-2,CASSFPQGRGGYTF,TGTGCCAGCAGCTTCCCACAGGGTAGGGGTGGCTACACCTTC
many,NA,TRBV2,TRBJ2-7,CASSEAEVAWEQYF,TGTGCCAGCAGTGAAGCGGAGGTAGCGTGGGAGCAGTACTTC
many,TRBD2,TRBV7-2,TRBJ2-7,CASSSSGGSYEQYF,TGTGCCAGCAGCTCAAGCGGGGGGTCCTACGAGCAGTACTTC
many,NA,TRBV4-1,TRBJ1-1,CASSQVGGKVAEAFF,TGCGCCAGCAGCCAAGTGGGGGGAAAAGTAGCGGAAGCTTTCTTT
many,NA,TRBV7-8,TRBJ2-1,CASSSTGYNEQFF,TGTGCCAGCAGCTCTACAGGGTACAATGAGCAGTTCTTC
NA,TRBD1,TRBV27,TRBJ2-5,CASRDRAETQYF,TGTGCCAGCAGGGACAGGGCGGAGACCCAGTACTTC
many,NA,TRBV11-2,TRBJ1-1,CASSSPRENTEAFF,TGTGCCAGCAGCTCCCCCCGGGAGAACACTGAAGCTTTCTTT
many,TRBD1,TRBV30,TRBJ1-5,CAWGRRGTVFQPQHF,TGTGCCTGGGGGAGGCGCGGGACAGTATTTCAGCCCCAGCATTTT
many,TRBD1,TRBV7-9,TRBJ2-7,CASSLPDRGLYEQYF,TGTGCCAGCAGCTTGCCTGACAGGGGGCTCTACGAGCAGTACTTC
many,NA,TRBV7-3,TRBJ2-7,CASSLRGGQEYEQYF,TGTGCCAGCAGCTTAAGGGGGGGACAGGAATACGAGCAGTACTTC
many,NA,TRBV2,TRBJ1-5,CASSEAERNQPQHF,TGTGCCAGCAGTGAGGCAGAACGAAATCAGCCCCAGCATTTT
many,NA,TRBV6-5,TRBJ2-7,CASSRTVSAPYEQYF,TGTGCCAGCAGTAGAACCGTAAGCGCGCCCTACGAGCAGTACTTC
medium-sized,TRBD2,TRBV14,TRBJ2-2,CASSHLAGAGTTGELFF,TGTGCCAGCAGCCACCTGGCCGGAGCGGGGACTACCGGGGAGCTGTTTTTT
few,TRBD2,TRBV28,TRBJ2-2,CASSSGLAGNTGELFF,TGTGCCAGCAGTTCCGGACTAGCGGGGAACACCGGGGAGCTGTTTTTT
many,TRBD2,TRBV7-2,TRBJ2-7,CASGGQRGGLIRYHEQYF,TGTGCCAGCGGGGGTCAGCGGGGGGGCCTTATCCGCTACCACGAGCAGTACTTC
many,NA,TRBV7-3,TRBJ1-2,CASSFHQGQPYGYTF,TGTGCCAGCAGCTTTCATCAAGGACAGCCCTATGGCTACACCTTC
many,TRBD1,TRBV5-5,TRBJ1-2,CASRLPGQGNYGYTF,TGTGCCAGCAGGCTCCCGGGACAGGGGAACTATGGCTACACCTTC
many,NA,TRBV7-3,TRBJ2-2,CASRQPLTTTSTNTGELFF,TGTGCCAGCAGACAACCCCTCACTACTACCTCTACGAACACCGGGGAGCTGTTTTTT
many,NA,TRBV7-8,TRBJ1-3,CASSPLAGSSGNTIYF,TGTGCCAGCAGCCCTCTAGCGGGGTCCTCTGGAAACACCATATATTTT
many,TRBD1,TRBV7-9,TRBJ1-1,CASSRRDRVAANTEAFF,TGTGCCAGCAGTCGAAGGGACAGGGTTGCAGCGAACACTGAAGCTTTCTTT
many,NA,TRBV6-5,TRBJ2-2,CASSRPGGTGELFF,TGTGCCAGCAGCCGGCCAGGGGGGACCGGGGAGCTGTTTTTT
few,TRBD1,TRBV23-1,TRBJ2-4,CASSPQGAKNIQYF,TGCGCCAGCAGCCCACAGGGGGCCAAAAACATTCAGTACTTC
many,NA,TRBV6-5,TRBJ2-7,CASSPAGAPYEQYF,TGTGCCAGCAGTCCGGCGGGGGCCCCCTACGAGCAGTACTTC
many,NA,TRBV27,TRBJ2-1,CASRKNTYEQFF,TGTGCCAGCAGGAAAAACACCTATGAGCAGTTCTTC
many,TRBD1,TRBV6-1,TRBJ2-2,CASSGQGFAGELFF,TGTGCCAGCAGCGGACAGGGGTTCGCCGGGGAGCTGTTTTTT
many,NA,TRBV7-3,TRBJ2-1,CASSLVLLGQFF,TGTGCCAGCAGCTTAGTTTTACTAGGTCAGTTCTTC
medium-sized,NA,TRBV9,TRBJ2-1,CASTPPAGSYNEQFF,TGTGCCAGCACCCCCCCGGCGGGCTCCTACAATGAGCAGTTCTTC
many,TRBD1,TRBV6-1,TRBJ2-7,CASSVDRVSYEQYF,TGTGCCAGCAGTGTGGACAGGGTGAGCTACGAGCAGTACTTC
many,TRBD1,TRBV7-7,TRBJ1-5,CASSRDRRNQPQHF,TGTGCTAGCAGCCGGGACAGACGCAATCAGCCCCAGCATTTT
many,TRBD2,TRBV10-3,TRBJ2-1,CAITSESGRLYNEQFF,TGTGCCATCACATCCGAGAGCGGGAGATTGTACAATGAGCAGTTCTTC
many,TRBD1,TRBV5-1,TRBJ2-7,CASSLEGTGWDEQYF,TGCGCCAGCAGCTTGGAAGGGACAGGGTGGGACGAGCAGTACTTC
many,TRBD2,TRBV10-3,TRBJ2-2,CAISLAGGLTGELFF,TGTGCCATCAGTTTAGCGGGGGGACTCACCGGGGAGCTGTTTTTT
many,TRBD1,TRBV27,TRBJ1-2,CASSLVQGANYGYTF,TGTGCCAGCAGTTTGGTTCAGGGGGCTAACTATGGCTACACCTTC
many,NA,TRBV27,TRBJ1-1,CASSLAGMNTEAFF,TGTGCCAGCAGTTTAGCGGGAATGAACACTGAAGCTTTCTTT
many,NA,TRBV7-6,TRBJ1-5,CASSRLPNQPQHF,TGTGCCAGCAGCCGTCTACCTAATCAGCCCCAGCATTTT
many,TRBD1,TRBV5-1,TRBJ2-1,CASSFQGANEQFF,TGCGCCAGCAGCTTTCAGGGGGCGAATGAGCAGTTCTTC
many,TRBD2,TRBV7-9,TRBJ2-2,CASSPPRSLAGSNTGELFF,TGTGCCAGCAGCCCCCCCCGATCTCTAGCGGGGTCGAACACCGGGGAGCTGTTTTTT
NA,NA,TRBV6-1,TRBJ2-5,CASSEYGGQETQYF,TGTGCCAGCAGTGAATACGGGGGCCAAGAGACCCAGTACTTC
many,NA,TRBV10-3,TRBJ2-1,CAISETRTENEQFF,TGTGCCATCAGTGAGACCCGGACAGAGAATGAGCAGTTCTTC
many,NA,TRBV7-3,TRBJ1-5,CASSLFYLLSNQPQHF,TGTGCCAGCAGCTTATTCTACCTCCTTAGCAATCAGCCCCAGCATTTT
many,TRBD2,TRBV19,TRBJ2-1,CASSIVSGGAGYNEQFF,TGTGCCAGTAGTATAGTTAGCGGGGGGGCCGGTTACAATGAGCAGTTCTTC
many,TRBD2,TRBV5-1,TRBJ2-3,CASSTRAGFTDTQYF,TGCGCCAGCAGCACCCGAGCGGGGTTCACAGATACGCAGTATTTT
many,TRBD1,TRBV6-5,TRBJ1-2,CASSYSGTAGYTF,TGTGCCAGCAGTTACTCGGGGACAGCTGGCTACACCTTC
many,NA,TRBV7-3,TRBJ2-5,CASSLTEGQAIQYF,TGTGCCAGCAGCTTAACGGAGGGGCAAGCGATCCAGTACTTC
many,NA,TRBV2,TRBJ2-3,CASREVDSVHTQYF,TGTGCCAGCAGGGAGGTAGATAGCGTCCATACGCAGTATTTT